Below, one T cell receptor (beta chain) is given with its context. This record comes from a study of blood T cell repertoires in COVID-19. Study as a whole: Material from acute and convalescent COVID-19 was sourced from the United States, Italy and Spain. The analysed material was cDNA or gDNA that came from T cells, B-cell-depleted T cells, or PBMCs.

CDR3 size: 11 residues. The V gene lost 3 bases and the J gene lost 4 bases, with 5 bases spanning the gap. Germline assignment: CDR1 GTSNPN and CDR2 SVGIG (reference sequence). Methods used by the authors: Amplification of reference gene primers was used by the study to estimate nucleated cell counts. The repertoire was sequenced with immunoSEQ multiplex PCR; TCRdb's copy has only in-frame clones and lacks some. V and J calls and clone size are given by that table; D and trimming were obtained from the DNA. The table lists tens of thousands of clones, about four fifths of them singletons, with around 3.9% in the top ten.

The receptor's source is a woman aged 60-75 years with acute or convalescent COVID-19. The chain joins TRBV30 to TRBJ2-3, with D unclear. What was sequenced was peripheral blood. The CDR3 is CAWSLADTQYF. The CDR3 DNA follows: TGTGCCTGGAGCCTAGCAGATACGCAGTATTTT.